The clone carrying this TCR beta chain was counted a single time. Its target is not known. The CDR3 totals 14 residues. V shed 5 bases and J shed 5 bases, with 15 bases lying between them. Germline CDR1 reads MNHNS; CDR2 reads SASEGT. The data derive from a study of shared clonotypes between healthy human individuals. On the study more broadly: A donor's plate count was three for CD4 naive and three for CD4 memory; CD8 naive had two and CD8 memory one. Notes on the study in general: Among several donors, roughly 5% of naive CD4 clonotypes were found in common. Clonotype sharing across donors was expected to vary with sequencing depth.

Sorted subsets were amplified in replicate PCRs using 200 ng DNA, around 30,000 T cell genomes. The repertoire was sequenced with immunoSEQ multiplex PCR; TCRdb's copy has only in-frame clones and lacks some. The data show roughly 2.2 million clones, approximately 90% seen once. Sequences were obtained from naive CD4+ T cells from PBMCs. Subset of the sample: CD45RA+ positively selected. This clonotype was sampled from a man aged 18-30 years in good health. Some clones in this sample may be carry-over from other donors' samples. The rearrangement joins TRBV6-1 to TRBJ1-2; TRBD1 might be the D (5 bases). This chain's CDR3 is CASSPAGTLYGYTF. The DNA for the CDR3 is TGTGCCAGCAGTCCCGCCGGGACGCTTTATGGCTACACCTTC.